The clone carrying this TCR beta chain was detected once. The antigen is undetermined. The data were produced by immunoSEQ multiplex PCR, yet TCRdb's version contains in-frame clones alone and is incomplete. Found here are approximately 49,000 clones, 80% to 90% of them singletons; the top ten hold 25% to 35%. Germline V lookup: CDR1 MNHNS, CDR2 SASEGT. CDR3 size: 14 residues. J gave up 2 bases and V 5 bases, and 1 base lay outside the gene matches. This entry is derived from a study of radiotherapy plus CTLA-4 blockade in lung cancer. The study, taken as a whole, reports: Best predicting response, reportedly, were early blood T cell clone dynamics, with interferon-beta.

Focal radiation plus CTLA-4 blockade with ipilimumab was given to patients with chemo-refractory metastatic non-small-cell lung cancer. This rearrangement joins TRBV6-1 to TRBJ1-3, with TRBD1 matching 9 bases. This sample comprised peripheral blood, obtained from a patient treated with radiotherapy plus ipilimumab. This receptor was taken from a human donor with non-small cell lung cancer whose response to radiotherapy plus ipilimumab could not be evaluated. The CDR3 region has the DNA TGTGCCAGCAGTTGGACAGGGGCTGGAAACACCATATATTTT. As protein: CASSWTGAGNTIYF.